The 30 T cell receptor beta chains presented below share a single source sample, sequenced in a study of blood T cell repertoires in COVID-19. The data were produced by immunoSEQ multiplex PCR, yet TCRdb's version contains in-frame clones alone and is incomplete. The sample lists fewer than 85,000 clones, around 85% occurring once. Sequencing was performed on peripheral blood. The receptors come from a man in his 60s with acute or convalescent COVID-19.

This clone has only one observation. The rearrangement uses TRBV2 and TRBJ1-4, with unresolved D. Per germline, CDR1 SNHLY and CDR2 FYNNEI. Trimming took 10 bases from V and 8 from J, leaving 20 bases between them. The CDR3 covers 14 residues. The CDR3, as DNA: TGTGCCAACTCGGATCTTAGACATGGGGAAAAACTGTTTTTT. Amino acids: CANSDLRHGEKLFF. The variable domain in full, with the rest retrieved from reference TRBV2 and TRBJ1-4, is EPEVTQTPSHQVTQMGQEVILRCVPISNHLYFYWYRQILGQKVEFLVSFYNNEISEKSEIFDDQFSVERPDGSNFTLKIRSTKLEDSAMYFCANSDLRHGEKLFFGSGTQLSVL.

This clone was seen more than once but under ten times. The DNA of the CDR3 is TGTGCCAGCAGCGCCAGGGGATCTCAGCCCCAGCATTTT. Amino acids: CASSARGSQPQHF. This chain connects TRBV9 to TRBJ1-5; TRBD1 is a possible D gene (6 bases). CDR1 SGDLS and CDR2 YYNGEE come from the germline V gene. The CDR3 runs 13 residues. Deletions cut 3 bases from V and 6 bases from J, with 10 bases between. The whole variable domain, remainder taken from reference TRBV9 and TRBJ1-5, is DSGVTQTPKHLITATGQRVTLRCSPRSGDLSVYWYQQSLDQGLQFLIQYYNGEERAKGNILERFSAQQFPDLHSELNLSSLELGDSALYFCASSARGSQPQHFGDGTRLSIL.

V gene TRBV6-5 combines with J gene TRBJ1-2; possible D gene TRBD1, 5 bases. Trimming took off 5 bases at V and 2 bases at J, with 9 bases between the two ends. Germline V gives CDR1 MNHEY, CDR2 SVGAGI. The CDR3 runs to 13 residues. The CDR3 nucleotides read TGTGCCAGCAGTCCTGCAGGGAACTATGGCTACACCTTC. Residues: CASSPAGNYGYTF.

The chain links TRBV9 to TRBJ1-1, with D maybe TRBD1 (6 bases). The CDR3 sequence is 15 residues long. V was clipped by 3 bases and J by 2 bases, with 14 bases between them. CDR1 is SGDLS, CDR2 YYNGEE, per germline. CDR3 in amino acids: CASSDGEGDNTEAFF. CDR3 DNA: TGTGCCAGCAGCGACGGGGAGGGGGATAACACTGAAGCTTTCTTT.

The chain recombines TRBV11-2 with TRBJ2-2; tentative D call: TRBD1 (5 bases). Per the germline V gene, CDR1 is SGHAT and CDR2 is FQNNGV. There are 17 residues in the CDR3. The germline V and J ends were trimmed by 3 bases and 0 bases, with 14 bases remaining between them. The CDR3 DNA follows: TGTGCCAGCAGCTTCCCGACAGATAAATCGAACACCGGGGAGCTGTTTTTT. The encoded protein is CASSFPTDKSNTGELFF.

This clone has just one count. The rearrangement uses TRBV30 and TRBJ1-2, with a possible D match to TRBD1 (6 bases). This CDR3 spans 10 amino acids. With 8 bases removed from V and 5 bases from J, the gap between germline ends came to 9 bases. CDR1 GTSNPN and CDR2 SVGIG come from the germline V gene (reference sequence). CDR3 coding DNA: TGTGCCGTCAGGGGTTATGGCTACACCTTC. This sequence encodes CAVRGYGYTF.

This clone showed up just once. The chain couples TRBV2 to TRBJ1-1; 8 positions agree with TRBD1. Germline CDR1 is SNHLY and CDR2 is FYNNEI. The ends lost 6 bases at V and 7 bases at J; junction bases unmatched: 10. The CDR3 has 14 amino acids. CDR3 nucleotide sequence: TGTGCCAGCAGGGTGACAGGGGACTTACTTGAAGCTTTCTTT. Translation gives CASRVTGDLLEAFF.

This clone was observed once. The rearrangement uses TRBV19 and TRBJ1-6; the D gene is possibly TRBD1 (6 bases). The V gene's germline CDR1 is LNHDA and CDR2 SQIVND (reference sequence). Trimming stripped 7 bases from V and 7 bases from J, with 17 bases between. The CDR3 runs 15 residues. Written as DNA, the CDR3 is TGTGCCAGTACCGCGGACAGCCAGACAAATTCACCCCTCCACTTT. It encodes CASTADSQTNSPLHF. Full variable domain (rest looked up from reference TRBV19 and TRBJ1-6): DGGITQSPKYLFRKEGQNVTLSCEQNLNHDAMYWYRQDPGQGLRLIYYSQIVNDFQKGDIAEGYSVSREKKESFPLTVTSAQKNPTAFYLCASTADSQTNSPLHFGNGTRLTVT.

The CDR3 region is CASNPTGIGNGYTF. CDR3 nucleotide sequence: TGTGCCAGCAACCCGACAGGGATCGGTAATGGCTACACCTTC. The rearrangement joins TRBV6-5 to TRBJ1-2, with 7 bases identical to TRBD1. Germline V gives CDR1 MNHEY, CDR2 SVGAGI. This CDR3 comprises 14 residues. The J segment lost 6 bases and the V segment lost 7 bases, leaving 11 bases of the junction unmatched.

This sequence joins TRBV5-5 and TRBJ1-3, with TRBD1 matching over 8 bases. Germline V CDR1 and CDR2: SGHKS, YYEKEE (reference sequence). CDR3 length equals 15 residues. J was trimmed by 3 bases and V by 1 base; bases with no gene match: 3. DNA of the CDR3: TGTGCCAGCAGCTTGAACAGGGGGTATGGAAACACCATATATTTT. Its translation: CASSLNRGYGNTIYF.

This clone has just a few counts. The CDR3 protein is CASSALYQGSANTEAFF. CDR3 coding DNA: TGTGCCAGCAGCGCCCTTTATCAGGGGAGTGCAAACACTGAAGCTTTCTTT. V is TRBV5-6 and J is TRBJ1-1; tentatively, D is TRBD1 (6 bases). The CDR3 spans 17 residues. Trimming took 4 bases from V and 2 from J, leaving 21 bases between them. Germline assignment: CDR1 SGHDT and CDR2 YYEEEE.

This rearrangement joins TRBV19 to TRBJ1-1; D is unclear. Germline CDR1 LNHDA, CDR2 SQIVND (reference sequence). Deletions cut 5 bases from V and 1 base from J, with 11 bases between. The CDR3 has 14 amino acids. The CDR3 DNA reads as TGTGCCAGTAGTTTTGGGCGGGAGAACACTGAAGCTTTCTTT. It codes for CASSFGRENTEAFF.

The chain has TRBV2 and TRBJ2-7; TRBD2 is a possible D gene (5 bases). V lost 5 bases and J 6 bases, leaving 11 bases between the germline ends. The germline V gene encodes CDR1 SNHLY and CDR2 FYNNEI. The CDR3 sequence is 12 residues long. The CDR3 loop is CASSFRGSEQYF. For the CDR3, the DNA is TGTGCCAGCAGTTTCCGAGGGAGCGAGCAGTACTTC.

The gene calls are TRBV5-4 and TRBJ2-2; 8 nucleotides agree with TRBD2. Germline lookup yields CDR1 SGHNT and CDR2 YYREEE (reference sequence). The CDR3 consists of 14 residues. Trimming removed 5 bases from V and 4 bases from J; junction bases left unmatched: 4. The CDR3 here is CASSYGGATGELFF. For the CDR3, the DNA is TGTGCCAGCAGTTACGGGGGGGCCACCGGGGAGCTGTTTTTT. The full variable domain, in which reference TRBV5-4 and TRBJ2-2 provide the parts outside the CDR3, is ETGVTQSPTHLIKTRGQQVTLRCSSQSGHNTVSWYQQALGQGPQFIFQYYREEENGRGNFPPRFSGLQFPNYSSELNVNALELDDSALYLCASSYGGATGELFFGEGSRLTVL.

The chain links TRBV12-3 or TRBV12-4 to TRBJ2-3; maybe TRBD2 (5 bases). The length of the CDR3 is 13 residues. Trimming left V 3 bases short and J 5 bases short, with 9 bases between. CDR3: CASSFLGGDTQYF. For the CDR3, the DNA is TGTGCCAGCAGTTTTCTAGGAGGAGATACGCAGTATTTT.

The gene calls are TRBV5-1 and TRBJ1-1; D might be TRBD1 (6 bases). The germline V gene encodes CDR1 SGHRS and CDR2 YFSETQ. This CDR3 is built from 14 residues. Trimming removed 0 bases from V and 1 base from J, with 7 bases in between. The DNA for the CDR3 is TGCGCCAGCAGCTTGGGGACAGCGAACACTGAAGCTTTCTTT. It translates to CASSLGTANTEAFF.

This sequence joins TRBV7-2 and TRBJ1-2; a weak D match, TRBD1 (5 bases). The CDR3 spans 14 residues. V was clipped by 1 base and J by 3 bases, with 9 bases between them. Germline V gene lookup returns CDR1 SGHTA and CDR2 FQGNSA. CDR3 coding DNA: TGTGCCAGCAGCTTAGTACAGACAGACTATGGCTACACCTTC. Translating it yields CASSLVQTDYGYTF.

The V call is TRBV13, the J call TRBJ1-5; 8 bases agree with TRBD1. The CDR3 totals 13 residues. The germline V gene has CDR1 PRHDT and CDR2 FYEKMQ (reference sequence). J was trimmed by 4 bases and V by 5 bases; bases with no gene match: 1. The CDR3: CASSDRGNQPQHF. The DNA of the CDR3 is TGTGCCAGCAGCGACAGGGGTAATCAGCCCCAGCATTTT.

This chain links TRBV30 with TRBJ1-2, with 8 bases aligning to TRBD1. Losses at the gene ends were 3 bases for V and 4 bases for J; bases not matched to a gene: 10. CDR1 GTSNPN and CDR2 SVGIG come from the germline V gene (reference sequence). The CDR3 spans 15 residues. This chain's CDR3 is CAWSPPDREIYGYTF. The CDR3, as DNA: TGTGCCTGGAGCCCCCCGGACAGGGAGATCTATGGCTACACCTTC.

This clone appeared once. This chain connects TRBV7-9 to TRBJ1-2; D gene ambiguous. The CDR3 length is 13 residues. Germline-derived CDR1 and CDR2 are SEHNR and FQNEAQ (reference sequence). Trimming took 5 bases from V and 5 from J, leaving 12 bases between them. CDR3 region: CASSRSEEYGYTF. The CDR3 DNA is TGTGCCAGCAGCCGTTCGGAGGAGTATGGCTACACCTTC.

This chain joins TRBV9 and TRBJ1-2, with 9 bases matching TRBD1. The germline V gene encodes CDR1 SGDLS and CDR2 YYNGEE. Germline trimming cut 4 bases from V and 1 base from J; bases unmatched to any gene: 8. This CDR3 has 16 residues. As DNA, the CDR3 is TGTGCCAGCAGCCCACCCGGGACAGGGATTAACTATGGCTACACCTTC. It codes for CASSPPGTGINYGYTF.

V usage is TRBV3-1 (or the pseudogene TRBV3-2) and J usage is TRBJ2-7; 11 bases fit TRBD2. CDR1 is LGHDT and CDR2 is YNNKEL in the germline V gene (reference sequence). This CDR3 has 15 amino acids. With 4 bases clipped from V and 4 bases from J, the junction kept 6 bases outside the gene matches. Written as DNA, the CDR3 is TGTGCCAGCAGCCCCTCAGCTAGCGGGGGGTACGAGCAGTACTTC. This translates into CASSPSASGGYEQYF.

The V and J genes are TRBV9 and TRBJ2-2; the D is unclear. V lost 3 bases and J lost 3, with 6 bases in between. The CDR3 has 13 residues. Germline CDR1 SGDLS, CDR2 YYNGEE. Here the CDR3 reads CASSGHYTGELFF. Written as DNA, the CDR3 is TGTGCCAGCAGCGGACATTACACCGGGGAGCTGTTTTTT.

The chain carries TRBV19 and TRBJ1-2, with D unclear. Between the trimmed V and J ends, which lost 6 bases and 7 bases, there was a span of 9 bases. This CDR3 has 11 amino acids. In germline, CDR1 is LNHDA, CDR2 SQIVND (reference sequence). This chain's CDR3 is CASRSGFGYTF. DNA for the CDR3: TGTGCCAGTAGATCGGGTTTTGGCTACACCTTC.

The chain couples TRBV5-4 to TRBJ1-2, with 10 nucleotides matching TRBD1. The CDR3 spans 14 residues. J gave up 7 bases and V 4 bases, and 7 bases lay outside the gene matches. Germline values: CDR1 SGHNT, CDR2 YYREEE (reference sequence). DNA of the CDR3: TGTGCCAGCAGCCCCGACAGGGGGCCGGGTGGCTACACCTTC. It specifies CASSPDRGPGGYTF.

This chain links TRBV2 with TRBJ1-2, with D possibly being TRBD1 (6 bases). The CDR3 is 15 amino acids. Trimming cost V 5 bases and J 1 base, with 14 bases left between them. Germline assignment: CDR1 SNHLY and CDR2 FYNNEI. The CDR3 sequence is CASSRTVSINYGYTF. In nucleotides, the CDR3 is TGTGCCAGCAGTCGGACAGTCTCAATTAACTATGGCTACACCTTC.

J is TRBJ2-1 and V is TRBV9, with 15 bases identical to TRBD2. V gave up 0 bases and J gave up 8 bases; unmatched junction bases: 6. CDR3 length: 17 residues. Germline V lookup: CDR1 SGDLS, CDR2 YYNGEE. The chain's CDR3 is CASSVGTSGGASDEQFF. CDR3 bases: TGTGCCAGCAGCGTAGGGACTAGCGGGGGGGCTTCCGATGAGCAGTTCTTC.

This rearrangement joins TRBV30 to TRBJ1-4; TRBD1 matches at 7 bases. J was trimmed by 4 bases and V by 3 bases; bases with no gene match: 2. The CDR3 extends over 13 amino acids. Germline CDR1 reads GTSNPN; CDR2 reads SVGIG (reference sequence). CDR3 residues: CAWRDRVNEKLFF. CDR3 nucleotide sequence: TGTGCCTGGAGAGACAGGGTTAATGAAAAACTGTTTTTT.

The genes are TRBV6-1 and TRBJ1-5; no reliable D call. The CDR3 is 14 amino acids. CDR1 and CDR2 from the germline V gene are MNHNS and SASEGT. The V gene lost 3 bases and the J gene lost 2 bases, with 8 bases spanning the gap. The CDR3 nucleotides are TGTGCCAGCAGTGAGGAGTGGGGCAATCAGCCCCAGCATTTT. Encoded protein: CASSEEWGNQPQHF.

V gene TRBV5-1 combines with J gene TRBJ2-3; 11 nucleotides line up with TRBD2. Germline lookup yields CDR1 SGHRS and CDR2 YFSETQ. With 4 bases clipped from V and 3 bases from J, the junction kept 16 bases outside the gene matches. The CDR3 runs 19 residues. The CDR3 DNA follows: TGCGCCAGCAGCCGGGACGGGGCTAGCGGGGGGTTCCGTACAGATACGCAGTATTTT. Its protein product is CASSRDGASGGFRTDTQYF.